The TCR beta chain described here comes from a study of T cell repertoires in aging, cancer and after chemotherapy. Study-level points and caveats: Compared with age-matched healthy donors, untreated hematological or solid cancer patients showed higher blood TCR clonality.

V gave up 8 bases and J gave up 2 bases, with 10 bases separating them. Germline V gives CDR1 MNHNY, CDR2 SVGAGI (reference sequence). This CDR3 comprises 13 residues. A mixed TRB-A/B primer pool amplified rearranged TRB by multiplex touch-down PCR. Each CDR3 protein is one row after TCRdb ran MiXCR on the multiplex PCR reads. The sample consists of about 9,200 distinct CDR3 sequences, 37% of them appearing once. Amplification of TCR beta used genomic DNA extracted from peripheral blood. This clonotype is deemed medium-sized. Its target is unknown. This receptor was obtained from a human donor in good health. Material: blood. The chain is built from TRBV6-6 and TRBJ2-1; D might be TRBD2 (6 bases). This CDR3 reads CASGSSAYNEQFF. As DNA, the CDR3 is TGTGCCAGCGGGTCTAGCGCCTACAATGAGCAGTTCTTC.